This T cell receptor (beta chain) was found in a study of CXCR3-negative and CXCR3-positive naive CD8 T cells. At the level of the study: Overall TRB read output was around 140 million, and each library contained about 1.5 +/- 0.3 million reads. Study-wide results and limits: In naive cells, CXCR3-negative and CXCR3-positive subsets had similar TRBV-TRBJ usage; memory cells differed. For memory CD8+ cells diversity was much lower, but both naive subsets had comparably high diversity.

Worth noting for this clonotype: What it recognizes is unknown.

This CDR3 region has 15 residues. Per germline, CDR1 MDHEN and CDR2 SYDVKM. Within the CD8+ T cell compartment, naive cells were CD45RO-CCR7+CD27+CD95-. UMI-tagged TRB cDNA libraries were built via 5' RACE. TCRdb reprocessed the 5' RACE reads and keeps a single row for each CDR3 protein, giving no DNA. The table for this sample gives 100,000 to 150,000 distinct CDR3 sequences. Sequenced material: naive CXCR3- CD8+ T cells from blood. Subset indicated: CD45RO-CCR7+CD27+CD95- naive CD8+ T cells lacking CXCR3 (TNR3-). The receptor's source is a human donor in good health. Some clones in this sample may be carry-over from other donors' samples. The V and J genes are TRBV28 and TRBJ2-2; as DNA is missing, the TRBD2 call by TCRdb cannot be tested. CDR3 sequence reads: CASSLREGFAGELFF.